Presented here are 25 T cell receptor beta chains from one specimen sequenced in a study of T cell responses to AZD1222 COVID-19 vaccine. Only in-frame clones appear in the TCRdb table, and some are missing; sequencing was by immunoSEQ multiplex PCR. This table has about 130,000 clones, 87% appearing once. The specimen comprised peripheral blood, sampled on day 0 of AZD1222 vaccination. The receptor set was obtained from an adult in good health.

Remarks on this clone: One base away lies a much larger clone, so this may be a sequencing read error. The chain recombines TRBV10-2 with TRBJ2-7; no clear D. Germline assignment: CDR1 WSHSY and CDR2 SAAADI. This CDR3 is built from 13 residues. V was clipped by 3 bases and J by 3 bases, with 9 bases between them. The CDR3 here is CASSDPINYEQYF. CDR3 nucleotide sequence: TGCGCCAGCAGTGACCCGATCAACTACGAGCAGTACTTC.

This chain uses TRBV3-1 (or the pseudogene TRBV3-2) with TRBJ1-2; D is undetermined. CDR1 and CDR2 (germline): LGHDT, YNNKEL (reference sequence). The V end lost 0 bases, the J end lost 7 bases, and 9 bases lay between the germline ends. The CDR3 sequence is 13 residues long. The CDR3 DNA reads TGTGCCAGCAGCCAAGACAGACTGCGTGGCTACACCTTC. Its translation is CASSQDRLRGYTF.

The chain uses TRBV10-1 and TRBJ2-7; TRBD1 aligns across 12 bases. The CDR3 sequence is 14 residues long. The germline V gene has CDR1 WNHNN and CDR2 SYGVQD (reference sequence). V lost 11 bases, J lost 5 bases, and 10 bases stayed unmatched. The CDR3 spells CACFHGTGGHEQYF. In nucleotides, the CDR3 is TGCGCCTGCTTTCATGGGACAGGGGGCCACGAGCAGTACTTC.

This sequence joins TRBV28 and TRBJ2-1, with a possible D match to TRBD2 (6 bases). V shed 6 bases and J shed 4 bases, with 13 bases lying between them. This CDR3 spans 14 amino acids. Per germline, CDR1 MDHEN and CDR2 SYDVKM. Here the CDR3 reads CASRAGTFYNEQFF. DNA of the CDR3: TGTGCCAGCAGGGCCGGGACTTTTTACAATGAGCAGTTCTTC.

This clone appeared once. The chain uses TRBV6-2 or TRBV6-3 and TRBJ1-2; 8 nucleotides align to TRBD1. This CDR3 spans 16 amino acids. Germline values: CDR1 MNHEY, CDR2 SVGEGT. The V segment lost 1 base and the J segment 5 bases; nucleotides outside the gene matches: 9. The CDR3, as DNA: TGTGCCAGCAGTTACTTTAGTGTAGGGACAGGTTATGGCTACACCTTC. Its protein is CASSYFSVGTGYGYTF.

Here the CDR3 DNA reads TGTGCCAGCAGCGTAGCTGGGGCTAGCGGGAGACGGACAGATACGCAGTATTTT. Translated: CASSVAGASGRRTDTQYF. V usage is TRBV9 and J usage is TRBJ2-3, with 10 bases fitting TRBD2. The CDR3 totals 18 residues. The junction had 10 bases not matched to a gene; V was cut back by 0 bases and J by 3 bases. The germline V gene has CDR1 SGDLS and CDR2 YYNGEE.

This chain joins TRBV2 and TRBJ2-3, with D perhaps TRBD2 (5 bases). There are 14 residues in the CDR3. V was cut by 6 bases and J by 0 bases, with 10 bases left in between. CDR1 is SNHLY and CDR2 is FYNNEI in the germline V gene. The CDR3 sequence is CASRMGGSTDTQYF. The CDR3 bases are TGTGCCAGCAGGATGGGCGGGAGCACAGATACGCAGTATTTT.

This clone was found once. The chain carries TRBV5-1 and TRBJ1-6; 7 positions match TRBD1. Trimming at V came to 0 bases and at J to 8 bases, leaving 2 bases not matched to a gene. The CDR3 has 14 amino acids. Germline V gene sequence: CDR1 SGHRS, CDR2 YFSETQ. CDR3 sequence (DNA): TGCGCCAGCAGCTTGGACAGGGGTGATTCACCCCTCCACTTT. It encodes CASSLDRGDSPLHF.

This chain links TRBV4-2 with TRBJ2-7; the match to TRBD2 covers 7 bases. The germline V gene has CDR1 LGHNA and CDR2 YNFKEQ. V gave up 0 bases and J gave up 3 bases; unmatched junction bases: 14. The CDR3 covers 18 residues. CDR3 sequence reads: CASSQERVEAGPFYEQYF. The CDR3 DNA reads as TGTGCCAGCAGCCAAGAAAGGGTCGAAGCGGGACCCTTCTACGAGCAGTACTTC.

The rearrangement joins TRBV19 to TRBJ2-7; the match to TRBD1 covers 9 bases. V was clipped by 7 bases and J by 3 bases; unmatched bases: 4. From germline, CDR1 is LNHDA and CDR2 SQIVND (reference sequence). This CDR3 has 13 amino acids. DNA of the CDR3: TGTGCCAGTACCGGGACAGGGTACTACGAGCAGTACTTC. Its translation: CASTGTGYYEQYF.

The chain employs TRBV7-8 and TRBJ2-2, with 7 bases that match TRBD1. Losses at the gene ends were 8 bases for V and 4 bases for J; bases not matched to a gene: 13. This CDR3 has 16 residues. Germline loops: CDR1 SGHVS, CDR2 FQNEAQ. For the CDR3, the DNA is TGTGCCAGCGGACACCGGGACAGACAGCCCACCGGGGAGCTGTTTTTT. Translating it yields CASGHRDRQPTGELFF.

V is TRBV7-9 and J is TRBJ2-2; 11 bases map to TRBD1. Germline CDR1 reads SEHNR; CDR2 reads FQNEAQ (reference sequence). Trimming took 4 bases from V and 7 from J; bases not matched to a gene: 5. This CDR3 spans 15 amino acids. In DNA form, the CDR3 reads TGTGCCAGCAGCTCCGGACAGGGGGCGGGCGGGGAGCTGTTTTTT. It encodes CASSSGQGAGGELFF.

CDR3 in amino acids: CASSLSIGREEGTEAFF. The DNA for the CDR3 is TGCGCCAGCAGCTTGTCAATAGGGAGGGAAGAGGGCACTGAAGCTTTCTTT. The rearrangement joins TRBV5-1 to TRBJ1-1, with D uncertain. Germline V gives CDR1 SGHRS, CDR2 YFSETQ. V lost 1 base, J lost 4 bases, and 20 bases lay in between. The CDR3 covers 17 residues.

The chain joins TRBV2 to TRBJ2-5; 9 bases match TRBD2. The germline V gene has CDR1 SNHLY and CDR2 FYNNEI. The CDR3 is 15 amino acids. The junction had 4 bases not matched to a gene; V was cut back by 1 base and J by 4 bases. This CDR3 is CASSEGGTSRETQYF. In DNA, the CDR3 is TGTGCCAGCAGTGAAGGTGGGACTAGCAGAGAGACCCAGTACTTC.

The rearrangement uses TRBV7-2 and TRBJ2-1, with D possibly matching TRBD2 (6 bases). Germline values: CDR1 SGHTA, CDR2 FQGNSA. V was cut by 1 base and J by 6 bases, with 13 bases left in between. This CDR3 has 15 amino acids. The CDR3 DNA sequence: TGTGCCAGCAGCTTAGTGGGGGGAAGACCCAATGAGCAGTTCTTC. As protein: CASSLVGGRPNEQFF.

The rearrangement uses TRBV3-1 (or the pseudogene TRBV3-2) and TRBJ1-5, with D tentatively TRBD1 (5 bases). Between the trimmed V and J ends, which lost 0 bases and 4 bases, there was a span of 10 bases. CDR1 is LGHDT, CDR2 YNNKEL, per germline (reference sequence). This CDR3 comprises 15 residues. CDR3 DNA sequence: TGTGCCAGCAGCCAAGAGCAGGGTAGGAATCAGCCCCAGCATTTT. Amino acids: CASSQEQGRNQPQHF.

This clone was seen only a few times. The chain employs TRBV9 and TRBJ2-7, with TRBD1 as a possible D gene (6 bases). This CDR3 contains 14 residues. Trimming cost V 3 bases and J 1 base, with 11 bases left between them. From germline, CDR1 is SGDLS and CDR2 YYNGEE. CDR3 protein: CASSADRLSYEQYF. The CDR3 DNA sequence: TGTGCCAGCAGCGCCGACAGGTTGTCCTACGAGCAGTACTTC. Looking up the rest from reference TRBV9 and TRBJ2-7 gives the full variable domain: DSGVTQTPKHLITATGQRVTLRCSPRSGDLSVYWYQQSLDQGLQFLIQYYNGEERAKGNILERFSAQQFPDLHSELNLSSLELGDSALYFCASSADRLSYEQYFGPGTRLTVT.

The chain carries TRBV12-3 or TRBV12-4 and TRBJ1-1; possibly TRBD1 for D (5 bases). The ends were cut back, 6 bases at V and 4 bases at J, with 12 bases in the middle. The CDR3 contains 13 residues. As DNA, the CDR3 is TGTGCCAGCAGCCCTGGGGGGGTCACTGAAGCTTTCTTT. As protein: CASSPGGVTEAFF.

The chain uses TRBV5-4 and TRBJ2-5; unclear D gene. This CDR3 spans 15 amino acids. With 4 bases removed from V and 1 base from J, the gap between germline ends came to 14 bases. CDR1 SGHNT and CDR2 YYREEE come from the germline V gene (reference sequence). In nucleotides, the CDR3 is TGTGCCAGCAGCCATCGACCGTCTAGCCAAGAGACCCAGTACTTC. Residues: CASSHRPSSQETQYF.

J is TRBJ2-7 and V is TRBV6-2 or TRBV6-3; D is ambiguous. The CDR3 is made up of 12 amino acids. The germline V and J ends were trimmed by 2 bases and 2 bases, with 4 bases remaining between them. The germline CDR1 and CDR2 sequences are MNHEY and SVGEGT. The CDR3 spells CASSYRPYEQYF. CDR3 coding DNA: TGTGCCAGCAGTTACCGCCCCTACGAGCAGTACTTC.

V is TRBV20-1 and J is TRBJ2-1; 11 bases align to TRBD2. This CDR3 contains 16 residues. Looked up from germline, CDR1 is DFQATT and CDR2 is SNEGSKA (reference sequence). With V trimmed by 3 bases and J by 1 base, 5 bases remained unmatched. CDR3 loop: CSASIASGGSYNEQFF. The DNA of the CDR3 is TGCAGTGCTAGTATTGCTAGCGGGGGGTCCTACAATGAGCAGTTCTTC.

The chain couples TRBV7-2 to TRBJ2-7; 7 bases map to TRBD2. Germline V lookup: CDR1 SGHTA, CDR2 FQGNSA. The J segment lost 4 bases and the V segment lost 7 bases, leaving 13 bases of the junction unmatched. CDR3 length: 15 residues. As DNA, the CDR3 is TGTGCCAGCACCCAGTTCGGCGGGAGAATGTACGAGCAGTACTTC. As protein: CASTQFGGRMYEQYF. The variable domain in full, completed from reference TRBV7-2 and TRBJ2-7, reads GAGVSQSPSNKVTEKGKDVELRCDPISGHTALYWYRQSLGQGLEFLIYFQGNSAPDKSGLPSDRFSAERTGGSVSTLTIQRTQQEDSAVYLCASTQFGGRMYEQYFGPGTRLTVT.

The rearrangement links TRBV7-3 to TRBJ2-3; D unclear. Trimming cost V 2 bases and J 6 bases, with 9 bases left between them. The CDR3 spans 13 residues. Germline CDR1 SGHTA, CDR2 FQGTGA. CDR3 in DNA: TGTGCCAGCAGCTTAGCCGGTCCGGATACGCAGTATTTT. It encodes CASSLAGPDTQYF.

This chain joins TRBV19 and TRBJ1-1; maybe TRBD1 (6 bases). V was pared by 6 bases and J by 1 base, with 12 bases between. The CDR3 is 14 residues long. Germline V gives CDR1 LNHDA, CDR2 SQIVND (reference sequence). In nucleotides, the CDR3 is TGTGCCAGTAGATCAGGGGCTCCGAACACTGAAGCTTTCTTT. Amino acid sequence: CASRSGAPNTEAFF.

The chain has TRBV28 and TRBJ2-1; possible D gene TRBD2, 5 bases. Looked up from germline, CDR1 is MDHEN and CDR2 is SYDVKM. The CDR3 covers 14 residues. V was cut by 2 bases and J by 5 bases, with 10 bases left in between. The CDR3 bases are TGTGCCAGCAGTTTAACGGGAAGTGACAATGAGCAGTTCTTC. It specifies CASSLTGSDNEQFF.